This T cell receptor beta chain is drawn from a study of PD-1 blockade in classical Hodgkin lymphoma. No patient escaped relapse after autologous stem cell transplantation, and brentuximab vedotin exposure varied. Sequencing was performed with immunoSEQ multiplex PCR; in TCRdb, only in-frame clones are kept and a portion is missing. The profile shows about 40,000 clones, around 78% of them singletons. With respect to this clone: Its specificity is unknown.

General study points: Relapsed/refractory patients reportedly had the lowest baseline TCR diversity, below newly diagnosed patients, who were below healthy donors.

CDR3 length: 15 amino acids. Germline V gene sequence: CDR1 SGHTA, CDR2 FQGNSA. Trimming removed 5 bases at V and 11 bases at J, with 22 bases between. The V and J genes are TRBV7-2 and TRBJ2-1; D could derive from TRBD1 or TRBD2 (5 bases each). The input for sequencing was peripheral blood mononuclear cells (PBMCs), taken at baseline. This sequence was found in a human donor with classical Hodgkin lymphoma. The CDR3 protein is CASSDRDPLVGQQFF. The CDR3 bases are TGTGCCAGCAGCGACCGGGACCCCCTCGTAGGTCAGCAGTTCTTC. Variable domain in full (rest from reference TRBV7-2 and TRBJ2-1): GAGVSQSPSNKVTEKGKDVELRCDPISGHTALYWYRQSLGQGLEFLIYFQGNSAPDKSGLPSDRFSAERTGGSVSTLTIQRTQQEDSAVYLCASSDRDPLVGQQFFGPGTRLTVL.